The entry that follows covers one T cell receptor beta chain sequence. Its antigen remains undetermined. The sample holds no much larger clone one base away, and base qualities are not on file. The CDR3 runs 14 amino acids, cysteine and phenylalanine included. Kept here is only the CDR3 DNA, which spans 42 bases and is read in frame from base 1. V is trimmed back by 3 bases and J by 9 bases, and the junction contains 5 bases that no gene match accounts for. CDR1 and CDR2 were assigned from the germline V gene (reference sequence) as LGHDT and YNNKEL. The library relied on the immunoSEQ multiplex PCR assay. The paper's processing steps were these. During preprocessing, nonproductive sequences were discarded, as were any CDR3s that did not begin with C, did not end with F or W, or were shorter than 7 amino acids. Antigen-specific clonotypes were called with the MANAFEST web app on the basis of expansion relative to the reference and to other culture wells. A clone was considered positive if the clone showed significant expansion compared with the reference culture in 2 of 3 replicate wells at an FDR below 0.05. A further requirement for positive clones was significant expansion compared with all other tandem wells, along with an odds ratio above 5. Pairwise Levenshtein distance, computed with the stringdist R package after three terminal residues were trimmed from each end, was used as the measure of CDR3 homology. As stored in TCRdb, this immuneACCESS dataset retains in-frame rearrangements with V and J assigned. A fraction of the clones does not appear; measured against another copy, unresolved V genes explain less than half of the discrepancy, and the remainder lacks a known reason. The DNA was the basis for D and trimming; V, J and clone size are from that table. This sample gives around 25,000 clones in total; roughly 82% of them show up just once. Of the sample, roughly 10% falls within the top ten clones.

The data stem from a study of CD4 T cells in relation to SARS-CoV-2 and coronaviruses (dated by TCRdb to the early 2020s). Regarding the study in general: In the ViraFEST assay, PBMCs were cultured with antigen for about eleven days, after which TCR beta CDR3s were sequenced to identify antigen-specific clonal expansions. Samples from three pre-COVID donors and the naive versus memory experiments were sequenced with the Adaptive Biotechnologies TCR-sequencing kit; other data were Illumina-based. At the level of individual TCR clonotypes, the study measured memory CD4+ T cell crossreactivity between SARS-CoV-2 spike protein and common cold coronavirus spike proteins. A different, Illumina-based TCR-beta assay was used to sequence expansion assays from other donors in the study. An HIV-1 Nef peptide pool or a no-peptide culture served as the negative reference condition. Using patient-derived lymphoblastoid cell lines, the shared crossreactive spike epitopes were mapped to their HLA restriction.

General study outcomes and caveats: Small numbers of patients and of tested TCRs limited the study. Crossreactivity analysis was centred on spike protein, so crossreactivity against other viral proteins was not assessed. Because no donor provided both pre-pandemic and post-infection samples, tracing the source of pre-existing responses was limited. Crossreactive clones showed significantly weaker SARS-CoV-2-driven expansion than monoreactive clones, consistent with antigenic imprinting. Around two thirds of donors had memory CD4+ clonotypes that crossrecognized SARS-CoV-2 and at least one common cold coronavirus spike.

CD4+ T cells from unexposed donors were collected before the COVID-19 pandemic (2011-2018). After around eleven days of culture, CD4+ T cells were isolated with the EasySep CD4+ T cell isolation kit. As far as cell numbers permitted, CD4+ T cells from unexposed donors were tested for reactivity against SARS-CoV-2 S and N as well as four spike pools from common cold coronaviruses. Roughly 1.9 million PBMCs per well were cultured in IMDM with roughly 5% human AB serum and approximately 10 IU/ml IL-2. Half of the culture medium was replaced with fresh IL-2-containing medium on days 3 and 7. Each peptide culture condition was generally run in triplicate replicate wells. Leukapheresis product for the unexposed donors was bought commercially. PBMCs were isolated from leukapheresis product or whole blood by Ficoll-Paque PLUS gradient centrifugation. PBMCs were either used fresh in the expansion assay or cryopreserved at -140 degrees C. The QIAamp Micro DNA Kit was used to extract genomic DNA from the CD4+ T cells.

Material for sequencing was CD4+ T cells from PBMCs, cultured in vitro. The V gene is TRBV3-1 (or the pseudogene TRBV3-2) and the J gene is TRBJ1-5; 10 middle bases align to TRBD1. The TCR originated in a human donor in good health. The nucleotide sequence reads as follows: TGTGCCAGCAGCCAGACAGGGGGCGGAGGGCCCCAGCATTTT. Its protein product is CASSQTGGGGPQHF.